Listed here are 32 T cell receptor beta chains from one sample, sequenced in a study of blood T cell repertoires in COVID-19. The assay was immunoSEQ multiplex PCR, and TCRdb's table has in-frame clones only and misses some. The sample records about 58,000 clones, around 76% being singletons. What was sequenced was peripheral blood. The receptors come from a human donor in a cohort sampled during active COVID-19.

CDR3 sequence: CASSSLPGLAGGPRETQYF. The CDR3 region has the DNA TGTGCCAGCAGTTCCCTCCCGGGACTAGCGGGAGGGCCCCGGGAGACCCAGTACTTC. V usage is TRBV7-6 and J usage is TRBJ2-5; 16 nucleotides align to TRBD2. The CDR3 length is 19 residues. Trimming at V came to 6 bases and at J to 5 bases, leaving 15 bases not matched to a gene. Germline V gives CDR1 SGHVS, CDR2 FNYEAQ.

The J gene is TRBJ2-7, the V gene TRBV28, with 11 nucleotides matching TRBD2. V shed 6 bases and J 6 bases; nucleotides not matched to a gene: 10. CDR3 length: 15 amino acids. CDR1 is MDHEN, CDR2 SYDVKM, per germline. The chain's CDR3 is CASRYTSGRGVEQYF. DNA of the CDR3: TGTGCCAGCAGGTACACTAGCGGGAGAGGGGTCGAGCAGTACTTC.

This clone is a singleton in its sample. V and J are TRBV6-2 or TRBV6-3 and TRBJ1-6, with 8 bases matching TRBD1. The CDR3 spans 15 residues. The germline gives CDR1 MNHEY, CDR2 SVGEGT. V gave up 5 bases and J gave up 9 bases; unmatched junction bases: 9. Written as DNA, the CDR3 is TGTGCCAGCAGTAGAGACAGGGGAGGTTTTTCACCCCTCCACTTT. It yields the protein CASSRDRGGFSPLHF.

The chain uses TRBV18 and TRBJ1-2; tentative D call: TRBD1 (5 bases). Germline lookup yields CDR1 KGHSH and CDR2 LQKENI. Trimming took off 1 base at V and 2 bases at J, with 8 bases between the two ends. The CDR3 is 14 amino acids. For the CDR3, the DNA is TGTGCCAGCTCACCACAGGGGCTGAACTATGGCTACACCTTC. Amino acids: CASSPQGLNYGYTF.

The chain recombines TRBV27 with TRBJ1-5; TRBD1 might be the D (5 bases). The ends were cut back, 3 bases at V and 3 bases at J, with 9 bases in the middle. Germline V gene sequence: CDR1 MNHEY, CDR2 SMNVEV (reference sequence). The CDR3 covers 14 residues. CDR3: CASSFGADNQPQHF. In nucleotides, the CDR3 is TGTGCCAGCAGTTTTGGGGCAGACAATCAGCCCCAGCATTTT.

The chain carries TRBV5-1 and TRBJ1-1, with 7 bases aligning to TRBD1. The CDR3 totals 18 residues. V lost 0 bases, J lost 0 bases, and 11 bases stayed unmatched. The germline V gene encodes CDR1 SGHRS and CDR2 YFSETQ. DNA of the CDR3: TGCGCCAGCAGCTTGGGGGCAGGGGGGAACCAAATGAACACTGAAGCTTTCTTT. Its protein is CASSLGAGGNQMNTEAFF.

This chain links TRBV3-1 (or the pseudogene TRBV3-2) with TRBJ2-7, with D perhaps TRBD1 (5 bases). Germline V gives CDR1 LGHDT, CDR2 YNNKEL (reference sequence). V lost 4 bases and J lost 1, with 8 bases in between. The CDR3 sequence is 13 residues long. CDR3 amino acids: CASSLTASYEQYF. Written as DNA, the CDR3 is TGTGCCAGCAGCCTGACAGCGTCCTACGAGCAGTACTTC.

The gene calls are TRBV27 and TRBJ2-3, with 8 bases identical to TRBD1. The CDR3 sequence is 16 residues long. Germline V gives CDR1 MNHEY, CDR2 SMNVEV (reference sequence). Germline trimming cut 6 bases from V and 0 bases from J; bases unmatched to any gene: 8. CDR3 loop: CASRKQGALSTDTQYF. CDR3 in DNA: TGTGCCAGCAGGAAGCAGGGGGCCCTAAGCACAGATACGCAGTATTTT.

The sample holds a few counts of this clone. The chain recombines TRBV18 with TRBJ1-4, with D hard to call. V was pared by 3 bases and J by 3 bases, with 2 bases between. The CDR3 extends over 12 amino acids. CDR1 and CDR2 (germline): KGHSH, LQKENI. CDR3 amino acids: CASSPSNEKLFF. Here the CDR3 DNA reads TGTGCCAGCTCACCCTCTAATGAAAAACTGTTTTTT.

The chain is built from TRBV9 and TRBJ2-7; 7 nucleotides line up with TRBD1. The CDR3 extends over 15 amino acids. Germline V CDR1 and CDR2: SGDLS, YYNGEE. The V and J ends lost 3 bases and 3 bases, in that order; junction bases with no gene match: 9. The CDR3 reads CASSGTGQPNYEQYF. CDR3 in DNA: TGTGCCAGCAGCGGTACGGGACAGCCGAACTACGAGCAGTACTTC.

V gene TRBV9 combines with J gene TRBJ1-2; D remains ambiguous. V dropped 4 bases and J dropped 4 bases, with 5 bases sitting between them. Germline V gene sequence: CDR1 SGDLS, CDR2 YYNGEE. The CDR3 sequence is 11 residues long. The CDR3 DNA is TGTGCCAGCAGCTCGAGCTATGGCTACACCTTC. It codes for CASSSSYGYTF.

This clone appeared a few times. V usage is TRBV12-5 and J usage is TRBJ1-1, with D perhaps TRBD1 (6 bases). The CDR3 covers 13 residues. Germline V gives CDR1 LGHNT, CDR2 FRNRAP. The ends were cut back, 5 bases at V and 7 bases at J, with 14 bases in the middle. The CDR3 DNA sequence: TGTGCTAGTGGTCCGCCCGGGGGGCTTGAAGCTTTCTTT. Its translation is CASGPPGGLEAFF.

This chain links TRBV3-1 (or the pseudogene TRBV3-2) with TRBJ2-7; 7 positions agree with TRBD1. Looked up from germline, CDR1 is LGHDT and CDR2 is YNNKEL (reference sequence). The CDR3 length is 16 residues. The junction had 10 bases not matched to a gene; V was cut back by 4 bases and J by 1 base. In DNA, the CDR3 is TGTGCCAGCAGCCGATTTGGGACAGTCGGATCCTACGAGCAGTACTTC. It yields the protein CASSRFGTVGSYEQYF.

The chain uses TRBV11-2 and TRBJ2-7; 8 bases are shared with TRBD1. This CDR3 has 13 residues. CDR1 SGHAT and CDR2 FQNNGV come from the germline V gene. V gave up 8 bases and J gave up 2 bases; unmatched junction bases: 5. CDR3 bases: TGTGCCAGCCAGGGGGCCACAACCTACGAGCAGTACTTC. Amino acids: CASQGATTYEQYF.

This clone was observed a few times. The chain has TRBV6-5 and TRBJ1-1; the match to TRBD1 covers 8 bases. J gave up 7 bases and V 2 bases, and 3 bases lay outside the gene matches. Looked up from germline, CDR1 is MNHEY and CDR2 is SVGAGI. This CDR3 is 13 amino acids long. CDR3 nucleotides: TGTGCCAGCAGTTACCGGACAGGGTTTGAAGCTTTCTTT. Amino acids: CASSYRTGFEAFF.

The genes are TRBV11-2 and TRBJ1-2; D not certain. V was shortened by 6 bases and J by 4 bases, with 6 bases between the two germline ends. This CDR3 has 11 residues. Per germline, CDR1 SGHAT and CDR2 FQNNGV. The DNA of the CDR3 is TGTGCCAGCAGTACTGGCTATGGCTACACCTTC. Translated: CASSTGYGYTF.

V is TRBV6-4 and J is TRBJ1-6; D gene uncertain. The germline V and J ends were trimmed by 2 bases and 11 bases, with 28 bases remaining between them. The germline V gene has CDR1 MRHNA and CDR2 SNTAGT. This CDR3 region has 19 residues. This CDR3 is CASSDMRVRSSIQSAPLHF. CDR3 sequence (DNA): TGTGCCAGCAGTGACATGAGGGTTCGGTCATCAATTCAATCGGCACCCCTCCACTTT.

Many counts were recorded for this clone. The CDR3 spells CASSFLGNQPQHF. The CDR3 DNA follows: TGTGCCAGCAGCTTCCTCGGGAATCAGCCCCAGCATTTT. The chain recombines TRBV7-8 with TRBJ1-5, with D unclear. The CDR3 totals 13 residues. Trimming removed 3 bases from V and 4 bases from J, with 7 bases in between. Germline CDR1 is SGHVS and CDR2 is FQNEAQ.

The chain combines TRBV7-2 with TRBJ1-2; no definite D call. The CDR3 runs to 12 residues. Germline CDR1 reads SGHTA; CDR2 reads FQGNSA. Trimming removed 3 bases at V and 8 bases at J, with 10 bases between. CDR3 region: CASSFPGTGYTF. The DNA for the CDR3 is TGTGCCAGCAGCTTCCCGGGAACGGGCTACACCTTC. Based on the CDR3 plus reference TRBV7-2 and TRBJ1-2, the full variable domain is GAGVSQSPSNKVTEKGKDVELRCDPISGHTALYWYRQSLGQGLEFLIYFQGNSAPDKSGLPSDRFSAERTGGSVSTLTIQRTQQEDSAVYLCASSFPGTGYTFGSGTRLTVV.

The CDR3 nucleotides are TGTGCCAGCAGTTCCCGAGGGAATTCCTACGAGCAGTACTTC. Protein: CASSSRGNSYEQYF. The rearrangement uses TRBV27 and TRBJ2-7; weak D call: TRBD2 (5 bases). The germline V gene has CDR1 MNHEY and CDR2 SMNVEV (reference sequence). Trimming cost V 4 bases and J 1 base, with 11 bases left between them. This CDR3 is built from 14 residues.

The rearrangement uses TRBV5-1 and TRBJ1-2; D not certain. CDR1 is SGHRS, CDR2 YFSETQ, per germline. V lost 4 bases, J lost 4 bases, and 11 bases lay in between. This CDR3 region has 13 residues. The CDR3 loop reads CASSDTGIYGYTF. In DNA form, the CDR3 reads TGCGCCAGCAGCGACACCGGTATCTATGGCTACACCTTC.

This sequence joins TRBV27 and TRBJ1-5; the match to TRBD1 covers 8 bases. Germline trimming cut 5 bases from V and 2 bases from J; bases unmatched to any gene: 8. The CDR3 is 16 amino acids. In germline, CDR1 is MNHEY, CDR2 SMNVEV (reference sequence). In DNA, the CDR3 is TGTGCCAGCAGTATTTACAGGGGGTCGGGCAATCAGCCCCAGCATTTT. It yields the protein CASSIYRGSGNQPQHF.

V is TRBV4-1 and J is TRBJ2-1; 8 nucleotides line up with TRBD2. The CDR3 has 17 amino acids. Germline-derived CDR1 and CDR2 are MGHRA and YSYEKL. V lost 0 bases to trimming and J lost 1 base; unmatched junction nucleotides: 5. This chain's CDR3 is CASSQDPGGPSYNEQFF. For the CDR3, the DNA is TGCGCCAGCAGCCAAGATCCGGGAGGGCCGTCCTACAATGAGCAGTTCTTC.

This clone has only one observation. This chain uses TRBV5-1 with TRBJ1-6; D is ambiguous. CDR1 and CDR2 from the germline V gene are SGHRS and YFSETQ. V was pared by 4 bases and J by 9 bases, with 11 bases between. The CDR3 has 13 residues. CDR3 sequence reads: CASSEDAPSPLHF. DNA for the CDR3: TGCGCCAGCAGCGAGGATGCCCCTTCACCCCTCCACTTT.

This clone was detected only a few times. V usage is TRBV7-9 and J usage is TRBJ1-6, with unresolved D. The V and J ends lost 2 bases and 7 bases respectively, with 9 bases between them. The CDR3 has 14 amino acids. Germline V gene data show CDR1 as SEHNR and CDR2 as FQNEAQ (reference sequence). CDR3 DNA sequence: TGTGCCAGCAGCTTATTATCACAGAATTCACCCCTCCACTTT. Protein: CASSLLSQNSPLHF. Full variable domain (remainder filled in from reference TRBV7-9 and TRBJ1-6): DTGVSQNPRHKITKRGQNVTFRCDPISEHNRLYWYRQTLGQGPEFLTYFQNEAQLEKSRLLSDRFSAERPKGSFSTLEIQRTEQGDSAMYLCASSLLSQNSPLHFGNGTRLTVT.

The sample holds a few counts of this clone. The chain couples TRBV7-2 to TRBJ2-7, with TRBD1 matching over 7 bases. Germline V gives CDR1 SGHTA, CDR2 FQGNSA. This CDR3 is built from 14 residues. V gave up 4 bases and J gave up 4 bases; unmatched junction bases: 7. In DNA form, the CDR3 reads TGTGCCAGCAGCTCCTCCCGACAGGGTTACGAGCAGTACTTC. Its protein is CASSSSRQGYEQYF.

The V gene is TRBV4-1, the J gene TRBJ1-4, with D perhaps TRBD1 (5 bases). Germline lookup yields CDR1 MGHRA and CDR2 YSYEKL. The CDR3 runs 13 residues. V shed 2 bases and J shed 7 bases, with 8 bases lying between them. CDR3 in amino acids: CASSQQGGEKLFF. The CDR3 region has the DNA TGCGCCAGCAGCCAACAGGGTGGTGAAAAACTGTTTTTT.

The chain has TRBV4-2 and TRBJ2-7, with 7 bases fitting TRBD1. Trimming removed 1 base from V and 2 bases from J; junction bases left unmatched: 5. The length of the CDR3 is 15 residues. Germline V gene sequence: CDR1 LGHNA, CDR2 YNFKEQ. The CDR3 region is CASSQVDRDPYEQYF. As DNA, the CDR3 is TGTGCCAGCAGCCAAGTTGACAGGGACCCCTACGAGCAGTACTTC.

The rearrangement uses TRBV5-1 and TRBJ2-5; tentative D call: TRBD2 (6 bases). V was clipped by 0 bases and J by 4 bases, with 10 bases between them. Per the germline V gene, CDR1 is SGHRS and CDR2 is YFSETQ. This CDR3 is 14 amino acids long. The CDR3 loop is CASSLGRGGETQYF. The CDR3 DNA follows: TGCGCCAGCAGCTTGGGTAGGGGAGGAGAGACCCAGTACTTC. The whole variable domain, remainder taken from reference TRBV5-1 and TRBJ2-5, is KAGVTQTPRYLIKTRGQQVTLSCSPISGHRSVSWYQQTPGQGLQFLFEYFSETQRNKGNFPGRFSGRQFSNSRSEMNVSTLELGDSALYLCASSLGRGGETQYFGPGTRLLVL.

The chain links TRBV6-5 to TRBJ2-7; the match to TRBD1 covers 9 bases. This CDR3 contains 13 residues. The ends lost 10 bases at V and 5 bases at J; junction bases unmatched: 9. From germline, CDR1 is MNHEY and CDR2 SVGAGI. CDR3 sequence (DNA): TGTGCCACCTCCGGGACAGGGAGCCACGAGCAGTACTTC. This translates into CATSGTGSHEQYF.

The J gene is TRBJ2-7, the V gene TRBV5-1; a possible D gene is TRBD1 (6 bases). From germline, CDR1 is SGHRS and CDR2 YFSETQ. V lost 4 bases, J lost 4 bases, and 18 bases lay in between. This CDR3 is built from 15 residues. The CDR3 region is CASSTNPTGAYEQYF. The CDR3, as DNA: TGCGCCAGCAGCACCAACCCGACAGGCGCGTACGAGCAGTACTTC.

V is TRBV7-6 and J is TRBJ2-6; TRBD1 aligns across 10 bases. This CDR3 spans 17 amino acids. Germline V lookup: CDR1 SGHVS, CDR2 FNYEAQ. V was clipped by 3 bases and J by 0 bases; unmatched bases: 2. The CDR3 protein is CASSLGTGASGANVLTF. The CDR3 coding sequence is TGTGCCAGCAGCTTGGGGACAGGGGCCTCTGGGGCCAACGTCCTGACTTTC.